The 11 T cell receptor beta chains in this list originate from one sample, sequenced in a study of blood T cells in healthy people across ages. For the second PCR, which ran for roughly 7 to 11 cycles, a sample-barcoded 5' primer and a J-beta primer mix were used. TCRdb reanalysed the 5' RACE reads using MiXCR and keeps one entry per CDR3 protein. This table has about 970,000 distinct CDR3 sequences, just over 50% appearing once. The sequenced sample consisted of blood. Every receptor here comes from a woman between 55 and 75 years old in good health.

This clonotype has only a few counts. The chain joins TRBV20-1 to TRBJ2-7, with 7 nucleotides matching TRBD2. The germline CDR1 and CDR2 sequences are DFQATT and SNEGSKA (reference sequence). V lost 0 bases, J lost 3 bases, and 11 bases stayed unmatched. CDR3 length equals 16 residues. The CDR3 sequence is CSARDGRGKNFYEQYF. Written as DNA, the CDR3 is TGCAGTGCTAGAGATGGGCGGGGGAAGAATTTCTACGAGCAGTACTTC.

The genes are TRBV7-6 and TRBJ2-1; 14 positions agree with TRBD2. Judging by the DNA end, TRBJ2-7 fits better; the J call may be wrong. Germline CDR1 SGHVS, CDR2 FNYEAQ. The CDR3 loop spans 16 amino acids. The CDR3 is CASSLVGTSGSNEQYF. The DNA of the CDR3 is TGTGCCAGCAGCTTAGTAGGGACTAGCGGGAGCAATGAGCAGTACTTC.

V usage is TRBV2 and J usage is TRBJ1-6; D is uncertain. The CDR3 extends over 13 amino acids. Trimming removed 8 bases from V and 7 bases from J, with 12 bases in between. From germline, CDR1 is SNHLY and CDR2 FYNNEI. The CDR3 here is CASQRLANSPLHF. The CDR3, as DNA: TGTGCCAGCCAGCGGTTAGCAAATTCACCCCTCCACTTT.

There are a few counts of this clonotype. The chain employs TRBV7-9 and TRBJ2-3; D uncertain. Trimming left V 2 bases short and J 4 bases short, with 4 bases between. From germline, CDR1 is SEHNR and CDR2 FQNEAQ (reference sequence). The CDR3 sequence is 12 residues long. The CDR3 is CASSLNPDTQYF. In DNA form, the CDR3 reads TGTGCCAGCAGCTTAAATCCAGATACGCAGTATTTT.

V and J are TRBV28 and TRBJ2-1, with TRBD1 matching over 8 bases. From germline, CDR1 is MDHEN and CDR2 SYDVKM. The junction had 11 bases not matched to a gene; V was cut back by 6 bases and J by 1 base. The CDR3 covers 17 residues. CDR3 sequence: CASSSGSGGASYNEQFF. The CDR3, as DNA: TGTGCCAGCAGCAGTGGTTCAGGGGGCGCATCCTACAATGAGCAGTTCTTC.

This chain joins TRBV7-3 and TRBJ2-1, with TRBD2 matching over 7 bases. The CDR3 has 14 amino acids. Per germline, CDR1 SGHTA and CDR2 FQGTGA. V lost 5 bases, J lost 7 bases, and 8 bases stayed unmatched. In DNA, the CDR3 is TGTGCCAGCAGCGCTAGCGGAGGATTAAATGAGCAGTTCTTC. Its translation is CASSASGGLNEQFF.

The chain employs TRBV12-3 or TRBV12-4 and TRBJ2-1; 12 bases align to TRBD2. The ends lost 5 bases at V and 9 bases at J; junction bases unmatched: 8. The CDR3 contains 15 residues. For the CDR3, the DNA is TGTGCCAGCAGTGCCCTAGCGGGAGGGTTCGCTGAGCAGTTCTTC. Translated: CASSALAGGFAEQFF.

The rearrangement uses TRBV7-9 and TRBJ1-2; 7 bases match TRBD1. The V gene's germline CDR1 is SEHNR and CDR2 FQNEAQ (reference sequence). Losses at the gene ends were 5 bases for V and 6 bases for J; bases not matched to a gene: 12. This CDR3 has 15 amino acids. The CDR3 DNA follows: TGTGCCAGCAGCGGAGTCGGGACAGCCTATAATGGCTACACCTTC. It encodes CASSGVGTAYNGYTF.

The rearrangement uses TRBV4-3 and TRBJ1-2; a possible D gene is TRBD1 (6 bases). V was clipped by 3 bases and J by 0 bases, with 11 bases between them. Germline CDR1 reads LGHNA; CDR2 reads YSLEER. This CDR3 contains 15 residues. For the CDR3, the DNA is TGCGCCAGCAGCCATGGAGGGACATCTAACTATGGCTACACCTTC. It codes for CASSHGGTSNYGYTF.

The chain joins TRBV2 to TRBJ2-1; 7 bases are shared with TRBD1. Germline V gives CDR1 SNHLY, CDR2 FYNNEI. CDR3 size: 15 residues. Trimming took 6 bases from V and 3 from J; bases not matched to a gene: 8. The CDR3 sequence: CASRQGIDSYNEQFF. The CDR3 region has the DNA TGTGCCAGCAGACAGGGGATAGATAGCTACAATGAGCAGTTCTTC.

The rearrangement uses TRBV2 and TRBJ1-2; D remains unclear. Germline CDR1 reads SNHLY; CDR2 reads FYNNEI. The CDR3 has 12 amino acids. Trimming shortened V by 7 bases and J by 7 bases, and 13 bases separated the two germline ends. CDR3 sequence (DNA): TGTGCCAGCACCCGGTCCTTATTTGGCTACACCTTC. It translates to CASTRSLFGYTF.